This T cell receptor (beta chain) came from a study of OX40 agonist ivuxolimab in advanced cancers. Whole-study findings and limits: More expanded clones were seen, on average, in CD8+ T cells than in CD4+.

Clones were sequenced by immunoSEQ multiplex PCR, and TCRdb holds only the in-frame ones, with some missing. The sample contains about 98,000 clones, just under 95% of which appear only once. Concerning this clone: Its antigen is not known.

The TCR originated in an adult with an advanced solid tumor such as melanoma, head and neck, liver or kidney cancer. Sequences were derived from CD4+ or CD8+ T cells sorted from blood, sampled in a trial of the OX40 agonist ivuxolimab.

CDR3 DNA: TGCGCCAGCAGTGAGTCGTCCAGAATAGGTTTTCAGTTCTTC. Amino acid sequence: CASSESSRIGFQFF. The chain uses TRBV10-2 and TRBJ2-1, with D uncertain. The germline gives CDR1 WSHSY, CDR2 SAAADI. The CDR3 extends over 14 amino acids. The V and J ends lost 0 bases and 13 bases respectively, with 16 bases between them.